Given below is one T cell receptor (beta chain) in context. The patients chosen for sequencing had shown expansion of CD8+CD57+ cells (detected by flow cytometry). The enrolled patients all had severe acquired aplastic anemia. The germline CDR1 and CDR2 sequences are ENHRY and SYGVKD. The CDR3 runs 15 residues. Trimming stripped 11 bases from V and 2 bases from J, with 19 bases between. This entry is derived from a study of CD8+CD57+ T cells in acquired aplastic anemia. CDR3 and TCR beta VDJ profiling relied on genomic DNA as the template. MiXCR, run by TCRdb on the reads, gives a single entry per CDR3 protein. The sample records 180,000 or so distinct CDR3 sequences, less than 60% being singletons.

This clonotype originated in a human donor with aplastic anemia. The chain is built from TRBV10-3 and TRBJ1-5; D not resolved. Sequencing was performed on sorted CD4+, CD8+, or CD8+CD57+ T cells (not recorded which) from PBMCs. CDR3 loop: CAGSYFSDGNQPQHF. The CDR3 nucleotides read TGTGCCGGCAGTTACTTCTCGGATGGCAATCAGCCCCAGCATTTT.